The 24 T cell receptor beta chains below were found in one sample sequenced in a study of molecular identifiers for immune sequencing clone quantification listed by TCRdb under 2018. Library preparation employed PCR. The data were produced on an Illumina HiSeq 4000. TCRdb reanalyzed the raw reads on its own, using fastp at Q25 for trimming and MiXCR for clone calling, and kept in-frame beta chains. Entries are consolidated by CDR3 protein sequence, retaining the most common genes and DNA. The sample table contains 400,000 to 600,000 distinct CDR3 sequences; only one count was recorded for roughly a fifth of them. The ten largest clonotypes hold more than 0.8% of the sample. Sequencing input: naive CD8+ T cells from blood, with Jurkat cell RNA spiked in. The cell subset or site label, as the study defines it: FACS-sorted CD8+CD4-CCR7+CD45RA+ naive T cells. The receptors come from a human donor in good health. Some libraries in this study had Jurkat cell RNA spiked in.

Only a few counts were recorded for this clonotype. V and J are TRBV4-1 and TRBJ1-1; TRBD1 is a possible D gene (6 bases). Trimming left V 0 bases short and J 6 bases short, with 14 bases between. The length of the CDR3 is 15 residues. The germline V gene has CDR1 MGHRA and CDR2 YSYEKL. CDR3 in amino acids: CASSQEQGSIAEAFF. The CDR3, as DNA: TGCGCCAGCAGCCAAGAACAGGGATCGATTGCTGAAGCTTTCTTT.

This chain links TRBV7-2 with TRBJ2-7, with a tentative D call TRBD2 (6 bases). The CDR3 is 15 amino acids. CDR1 and CDR2 from the germline V gene are SGHTA and FQGNSA. V lost 5 bases to trimming and J lost 6 bases, with 20 bases between them. This chain's CDR3 is CASSPTFPSDGEQYF. Here the CDR3 DNA reads TGTGCCAGCAGCCCGACGTTTCCTAGCGATGGCGAGCAGTACTTC.

This clonotype appeared a single time. A much larger clone is a single base away; this may be a read error. The V and J genes are TRBV28 and TRBJ2-2; the match to TRBD2 covers 8 bases. Germline assignment: CDR1 MDHEN and CDR2 SYDVKM. There are 17 residues in the CDR3. The CDR3 bases are TGTGCCAGCAGTTTACCGTTGACTAGCGAGAACACCGGGGAGCTGCTTTTT. This translates into CASSLPLTSENTGELLF.

There are a few counts of this clonotype. This chain joins TRBV27 and TRBJ1-1; tentative D call: TRBD1 (5 bases). The CDR3 extends over 14 amino acids. The ends were cut back, 1 base at V and 7 bases at J, with 13 bases in the middle. Germline-derived CDR1 and CDR2 are MNHEY and SMNVEV (reference sequence). The CDR3 sequence is CASSLFGGMNEAFF. For the CDR3, the DNA is TGTGCCAGCAGTTTATTTGGGGGAATGAATGAAGCTTTCTTT.

This clonotype was seen only a few times. This chain joins TRBV15 and TRBJ1-4; perhaps TRBD1 as D (5 bases). Germline CDR1 reads LNHNV; CDR2 reads YYDKDF (reference sequence). The CDR3 consists of 14 residues. The V gene lost 3 bases and the J gene lost 8 bases, with 13 bases spanning the gap. CDR3 bases: TGTGCCACCAGCAGTTCCGGGGCCGGAGAAAAACTGTTTTTT. It yields the protein CATSSSGAGEKLFF.

The chain uses TRBV2 and TRBJ2-7, with 8 bases that match TRBD2. Looked up from germline, CDR1 is SNHLY and CDR2 is FYNNEI. This CDR3 has 14 amino acids. J gave up 3 bases and V 6 bases, and 7 bases lay outside the gene matches. Here the CDR3 reads CASSDQAGVYEQYF. The CDR3 DNA is TGTGCCAGCAGCGATCAAGCGGGGGTCTACGAGCAGTACTTC.

This clonotype was detected many times. The DNA of the CDR3 is TGCAGTGCCACTCCCCGCACTAGCGGGCACATCTACGAGCAGTACTTC. This encodes CSATPRTSGHIYEQYF. This chain joins TRBV20-1 and TRBJ2-7; 9 nucleotides line up with TRBD2. The trim removed 6 bases at V and 3 bases at J, leaving 15 bases unmatched. Germline CDR1 DFQATT, CDR2 SNEGSKA (reference sequence). The CDR3 contains 16 residues.

A note on this clonotype: A junction boundary mismatches the germline segment, possibly from a read error. The V gene is TRBV29-1, the J gene TRBJ1-2; D possibly corresponds to TRBD1 (6 bases). The CDR3 contains 14 residues. Germline-derived CDR1 and CDR2 are SQVTM and ANQGSEA. The CDR3 is CSVEDQARGIGHTF. The DNA for the CDR3 is TGCAGCGTTGAAGATCAGGCCAGGGGAATTGGCCACACCTTC.

This sequence joins TRBV6-2 or TRBV6-3 and TRBJ2-3, with a weak D call TRBD1 (5 bases). CDR3 length: 14 residues. Trimming removed 1 base from V and 4 bases from J, with 9 bases in between. In germline, CDR1 is MNHEY, CDR2 SVGEGT. The CDR3 loop reads CASSYFRVADTQYF. CDR3 DNA sequence: TGTGCCAGCAGTTACTTCAGGGTAGCAGATACGCAGTATTTT.

This chain uses TRBV5-1 with TRBJ2-7, with 7 bases fitting TRBD2. V was clipped by 6 bases and J by 4 bases; unmatched bases: 7. CDR3 size: 13 residues. Germline V lookup: CDR1 SGHRS, CDR2 YFSETQ. CDR3 residues: CASNSGGGYEQYF. CDR3 sequence (DNA): TGCGCCAGCAACTCGGGGGGTGGATACGAGCAGTACTTC.

Only a few counts were recorded for this clonotype. This chain uses TRBV28 with TRBJ2-1, with D unresolved. Germline values: CDR1 MDHEN, CDR2 SYDVKM. This CDR3 contains 13 residues. Between the trimmed V and J ends, which lost 8 bases and 8 bases, there was a span of 16 bases. The CDR3 here is CASLSIRWHEQFF. In DNA form, the CDR3 reads TGTGCCAGCCTCTCCATACGGTGGCATGAGCAGTTCTTC.

This clonotype has only a few counts. This CDR3 is CASSLTGGGNEQFF. In DNA, the CDR3 is TGTGCCAGCAGCTTAACCGGAGGGGGCAATGAGCAGTTCTTC. The genes are TRBV7-3 and TRBJ2-1, with D perhaps being TRBD1 or TRBD2 (6 bases each). V shed 0 bases and J shed 6 bases, with 9 bases lying between them. The germline V gene has CDR1 SGHTA and CDR2 FQGTGA. The CDR3 runs 14 residues.

This chain uses TRBV7-9 with TRBJ2-3; TRBD2 agrees at 7 bases. V shed 1 base, J shed 3 bases, and the junction held 4 bases outside the gene matches. The CDR3 is 15 amino acids. Germline CDR1 reads SEHNR; CDR2 reads FQNEAQ (reference sequence). For the CDR3, the DNA is TGTGCCAGCAGCTTAGTGGGGGGGGAGACAGATACGCAGTATTTT. Translating gives CASSLVGGETDTQYF.

This clonotype was found many times. This chain uses TRBV13 with TRBJ1-6; D is undetermined. The CDR3 spans 16 residues. Germline CDR1 and CDR2: PRHDT and FYEKMQ (reference sequence). V dropped 0 bases and J dropped 7 bases, with 13 bases sitting between them. CDR3 DNA sequence: TGTGCCAGCAGCTTAGGGGCCGCGGGTGGCAATTCACCCCTCCACTTT. Its protein product is CASSLGAAGGNSPLHF.

J is TRBJ1-5 and V is TRBV24-1, with 12 bases matching TRBD1. CDR3 length equals 15 residues. CDR1 and CDR2 (germline): KGHDR, SFDVKD. J was trimmed by 4 bases and V by 9 bases; bases with no gene match: 6. DNA of the CDR3: TGTGCCACCGCCGGGACAGGGGGCGGGAATCAGCCCCAGCATTTT. It encodes CATAGTGGGNQPQHF.

The V call is TRBV4-2, the J call TRBJ2-7, with 7 bases fitting TRBD2. V shed 0 bases, J shed 2 bases, and the junction held 7 bases outside the gene matches. Germline V CDR1 and CDR2: LGHNA, YNFKEQ. The CDR3 sequence is 16 residues long. For the CDR3, the DNA is TGTGCCAGCAGCCAAGAGTGGCGCCTAGCGGCCTACGAGCAGTACTTC. It translates to CASSQEWRLAAYEQYF.

Note on this clonotype: The junction differs from germline at one of its ends, possibly a read error. This chain joins TRBV5-3 and TRBJ2-5, with D possibly TRBD2 on 6 matching bases. TRBV5-3 has ORF status, its function being uncertain. The length of the CDR3 is 14 residues. The CDR3 nucleotides read TGTGCCAGCAGCTTGGCAGGGTCGGGGGAGACCCAGTGCTTC. Encoded protein: CASSLAGSGETQCF.

This clonotype was seen only a few times. V is TRBV4-3 and J is TRBJ2-5; 8 bases agree with TRBD1. The germline gives CDR1 LGHNA, CDR2 YSLEER. This CDR3 is 18 amino acids long. V shed 0 bases, J shed 5 bases, and the junction held 14 bases outside the gene matches. This chain's CDR3 is CASSQESTGQARFETQYF. DNA of the CDR3: TGCGCCAGCAGCCAAGAATCGACGGGACAGGCGAGATTTGAGACCCAGTACTTC.

This clonotype was recorded a few times. V is TRBV7-9 and J is TRBJ2-3; TRBD2 aligns across 11 bases. The length of the CDR3 is 20 residues. V lost 2 bases to trimming and J lost 0 bases; unmatched junction nucleotides: 13. Germline loops: CDR1 SEHNR, CDR2 FQNEAQ (reference sequence). CDR3 nucleotide sequence: TGTGCCAGCAGCTTACCCCCGATGAAGGTAGCGGGGGGGAGCACAGATACGCAGTATTTT. Its protein product is CASSLPPMKVAGGSTDTQYF.

About this clonotype: The junction shows a germline mismatch at one end, possibly a read error. The V gene is TRBV4-3, the J gene TRBJ2-2; 7 positions match TRBD2. CDR1 and CDR2 from the germline V gene are LGHNA and YSLEER. This CDR3 region has 16 residues. Written as DNA, the CDR3 is TGCGCCAGCAGCCAAGATCGGGAGGCGGTGGGCGGGGAGCTGGTTTTT. Amino acids: CASSQDREAVGGELVF.

Details on this clonotype: A single base separates this from a much larger clone, so it may be a read error. The chain couples TRBV20-1 to TRBJ1-6, with D tentatively TRBD1 (5 bases). Per germline, CDR1 DFQATT and CDR2 SNEGSKA (reference sequence). This CDR3 contains 18 residues. Trimming shortened V by 0 bases and J by 0 bases, and 15 bases separated the two germline ends. The CDR3 region has the DNA TGCAGTGCTAGAGATGCATTTTCAGGGAGCTCCTATAATTCACCCCTCCACTTT. Translated: CSARDAFSGSSYNSPLHF.

In this sample, this clonotype turned up a few times. This chain connects TRBV6-2 or TRBV6-3 to TRBJ2-7, with 7 positions matching TRBD1. Germline lookup yields CDR1 MNHEY and CDR2 SVGEGT. CDR3 length: 14 amino acids. The V gene end was trimmed by 2 bases and the J gene end by 3 bases; junction bases not matched to a gene: 4. CDR3 in amino acids: CASSYGQDLYEQYF. The CDR3 DNA sequence: TGTGCCAGCAGTTACGGACAGGACCTCTACGAGCAGTACTTC.

The V and J genes are TRBV20-1 and TRBJ2-7; 13 bases map to TRBD2. In germline, CDR1 is DFQATT, CDR2 SNEGSKA (reference sequence). This CDR3 region has 17 residues. The V segment lost 6 bases and the J segment 2 bases; nucleotides outside the gene matches: 13. DNA of the CDR3: TGCAGTGCGGCACTAGCGGGAGGGCCTAGGGGTACCTACGAGCAGTACTTC. This translates into CSAALAGGPRGTYEQYF.

The gene calls are TRBV20-1 and TRBJ1-1; 8 bases map to TRBD1. The CDR3 totals 18 residues. From germline, CDR1 is DFQATT and CDR2 SNEGSKA (reference sequence). The V and J ends lost 0 bases and 0 bases, in that order; junction bases with no gene match: 12. CDR3 sequence (DNA): TGCAGTGCTAGAGATCTCTTAGGGGGGGACAGGATGAACACTGAAGCTTTCTTT. This gives the protein CSARDLLGGDRMNTEAFF.